This T cell receptor (beta chain) was captured in a study of shared clonotypes between healthy human individuals. Study-wide context: Sampling drew on donors who were a couple of women and a few men aged 18 to 49.

Study outcomes and limitations: Collection of samples was limited to blood; tissue repertoires likely differ.

Unsorted PBMC samples were amplified in replicate PCRs containing approximately 300 ng DNA, some 30,000 T cell genomes. Only in-frame clones appear in the TCRdb table, and some are missing; sequencing was by immunoSEQ multiplex PCR. Seen here are 550,000 to 600,000 clones, around three quarters observed once, and the top ten hold around 11%. Note on this clone: Antigen specificity is unknown.

The donors were all Caucasian adults (living in Nashville, Tennessee). The V gene's germline CDR1 is SGHDN and CDR2 FVKESK. Trimming shortened V by 5 bases and J by 0 bases, and 8 bases separated the two germline ends. CDR3 length equals 14 residues. The chain joins TRBV14 to TRBJ1-3; D remains unclear. The specimen sequenced was PBMCs. This receptor was obtained from a woman aged 40 to 50 in good health. Some clones in this sample may be carry-over from other donors' samples. The CDR3 protein is CASSALISGNTIYF. The CDR3, as DNA: TGTGCCAGCAGCGCCCTAATCTCTGGAAACACCATATATTTT.